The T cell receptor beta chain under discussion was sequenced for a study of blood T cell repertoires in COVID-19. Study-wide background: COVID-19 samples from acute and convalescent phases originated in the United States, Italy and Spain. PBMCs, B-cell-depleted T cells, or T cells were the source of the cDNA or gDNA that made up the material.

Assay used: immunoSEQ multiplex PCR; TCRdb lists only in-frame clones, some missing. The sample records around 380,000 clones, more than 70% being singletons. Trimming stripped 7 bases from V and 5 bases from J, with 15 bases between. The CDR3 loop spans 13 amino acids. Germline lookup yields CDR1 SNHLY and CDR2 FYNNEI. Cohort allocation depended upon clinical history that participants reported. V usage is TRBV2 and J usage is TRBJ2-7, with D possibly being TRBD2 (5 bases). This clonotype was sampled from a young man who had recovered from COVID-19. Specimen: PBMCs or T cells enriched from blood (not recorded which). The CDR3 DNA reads TGTGCCAGCACGAGGGTCCGGCGGAACGAGCAGTACTTC. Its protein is CASTRVRRNEQYF.